The present entry profiles one T cell receptor (beta chain) with its context. No antigen is known for it. The data belong to a study of long-term antiretroviral therapy in people with HIV. Study results and caveats: HIV repertoires had narrower CDR3 length ranges than controls.

Survey-level resolution applied to immunoSEQ assay v3.0. Assay used: immunoSEQ multiplex PCR; TCRdb lists only in-frame clones, some missing. The profile covers 20,000 to 25,000 clones, with roughly 84% appearing a single time and more than 7% taken by the ten largest. V was shortened by 3 bases and J by 7 bases, with 15 bases between the two germline ends. The CDR3 loop spans 15 amino acids. Germline-derived CDR1 and CDR2 are MNHEY and SVGAGI. People in the study who had HIV all got their treatment in the United States. The cryopreserved samples used held roughly 0.85-10 million PBMC prior to extraction of DNA.

This TCR was sampled from a man aged 45-60 years with HIV. The chain uses TRBV6-5 and TRBJ2-2; weak D call: TRBD2 (6 bases). The sequenced sample was unsorted PBMCs, obtained at the start of antiretroviral therapy. CDR3 in DNA: TGTGCCAGCAGTTATCGAGCGGCGGGGTACGGGGAGCTGTTTTTT. Translated, it gives CASSYRAAGYGELFF.